This is a list of T cell receptor beta chains from one sample in a study of CD8 T cells in ankylosing spondylitis. From the 5' RACE reads, TCRdb called clonotypes with MiXCR, one entry per CDR3 protein. The sample lists hundreds of thousands of distinct CDR3 sequences, 12% seen once, with 0.45% to 0.6% in the top ten. Source material: blood, either unsorted or a sorted T cell fraction (not recorded which). Receptor source: a male donor with ankylosing spondylitis. The CDR3 runs from the conserved cysteine through the conserved F or W. The D gene is left open where the match is weak. Size tells how often a clone was seen (once, few, many) or the class of an expanded clone, and some rows leave it out.

v_gene	j_gene	abundance	d_gene	CDR3nt	CDR3aa
TRBV28	TRBJ1-1	few	-	TGTGCCAGCAGTCTACAAACTTCGGTGGGTGAAGCTTTCTTT	CASSLQTSVGEAFF
TRBV20-1	TRBJ1-1	many	TRBD1	TGCAGTGCTAGAGACTCATTACTGGGACAGATCGACACTGAAGCTTTCTTT	CSARDSLLGQIDTEAFF
TRBV12-3/TRBV12-4	TRBJ2-7	few	-	TGTGCCAGCAGTTTAATGAGGGGTACAACCTACGAGCAGTACTTC	CASSLMRGTTYEQYF
TRBV27	TRBJ2-7	few	-	TGTGCCAGCAGCTACTCCGGGACGTATAGCTACGAGCAGTACTTC	CASSYSGTYSYEQYF
TRBV20-1	TRBJ2-1	few	TRBD2	TGCAGTGCTAGAGAGTCTAGCGGGATTCCCTACAATGAGCAGTTCTTC	CSARESSGIPYNEQFF
TRBV24-1	TRBJ2-3	few	TRBD1	TGTGCCACCAGTGGAACAGGGGCTAGCACAGATACGCAGTATTTT	CATSGTGASTDTQYF
TRBV20-1	TRBJ2-2	many	-	TGCAGTGCTAGGGGGGGGGCTAGCACCGGGGAGCTGTTTTTT	CSARGGASTGELFF
TRBV20-1	TRBJ1-4	-	-	TGCAGTGCTAGAGATCTTAATGAAAAACTGTTTTTT	CSARDLNEKLFF
TRBV7-2	TRBJ2-2	few	-	TGTGCCAGCAGCTTGCAGGGGAGTTCGTCCGGGGAGCTGTTTTTT	CASSLQGSSSGELFF
TRBV7-3	TRBJ1-6	few	-	TGTGCCAGCAGCAACGATCCCAATTCACCCCTCCACTTT	CASSNDPNSPLHF
TRBV6-2/TRBV6-3	TRBJ2-5	-	-	TGTGCCAGCAGGGACTTAAGCGAGACCCAGTACTTC	CASRDLSETQYF
TRBV11-2	TRBJ2-3	-	-	TGTGCCAGCAGCTTTGGATGGGGGAGCACAGATACGCAGTATTTT	CASSFGWGSTDTQYF
TRBV4-1	TRBJ2-7	few	-	TGCGCCAGCAGCCGATGGAGGACGGACGTCTCCGAGCAGTACTTC	CASSRWRTDVSEQYF
TRBV10-1	TRBJ2-1	-	TRBD1	TGCGCCAGCAGTACAGGGGGTCGCTCCTACAATGAGCAGTTCTTC	CASSTGGRSYNEQFF
TRBV6-2/TRBV6-3	TRBJ2-3	few	-	TGTGCCAGCAGTTACTCGACCAGCCCCGATACGCAGTATTTT	CASSYSTSPDTQYF
TRBV5-1	TRBJ1-4	-	-	TGCGCCAGCAGGCCTTTCAGTGGTTCGGCTAATGAAAAACTGTTTTTT	CASRPFSGSANEKLFF
TRBV6-1	TRBJ2-7	few	-	TGTGCCAGCAGCCAGGGATCTCGGGCCCAGCAGTACTTC	CASSQGSRAQQYF
TRBV20-1	TRBJ2-3	many	TRBD2	TGCAGTGCTCCCCCGCGGGGGGGCCTCGGAGATACGCAGTATTTT	CSAPPRGGLGDTQYF
TRBV12-3/TRBV12-4	TRBJ1-5	-	TRBD1	TGTGCCAGCAGACTGACAGGGGGAAGCAATCAGCCCCAGCATTTT	CASRLTGGSNQPQHF
TRBV12-5	TRBJ1-5	-	-	TGTGCTAGTGGGGGGCATAATGCCGTGAACAATCAGCCCCAGCATTTT	CASGGHNAVNNQPQHF
TRBV29-1	TRBJ2-7	few	TRBD2	TGCAGCGTGAAAGGACTAGCGGGAGGGTACTACGAGCAGTACTTC	CSVKGLAGGYYEQYF
TRBV20-1	TRBJ2-1	many	-	TGCAGTGCTAGAGATCCTAGGCAGGGTGGTCATGAGCAGTTCTTC	CSARDPRQGGHEQFF
TRBV6-1	TRBJ1-3	few	TRBD1	TGTGCCAGCACTAACAGGGGGCAGAAGGGAAACACCATATATTTT	CASTNRGQKGNTIYF
TRBV6-1	TRBJ1-6	many	-	TGTGCCAGCAGCCGTGGGTCCAATTCACCCCTCCACTTT	CASSRGSNSPLHF
TRBV5-6	TRBJ2-2	-	TRBD1	TGTGCCAGCAGCTTTGTGGACAGGGGTTTCACCGGGGAGCTGTTTTTT	CASSFVDRGFTGELFF
TRBV11-3	TRBJ1-1	few	-	TGTGCCAGCAGCGCTAGTATGAACACTGAAGCTTTCTTT	CASSASMNTEAFF
TRBV7-2	TRBJ2-3	-	TRBD2	TGTGCCAGCAGCGACGGGGGGTTCCGAGTCTATACGCAGTATTTT	CASSDGGFRVYTQYF
TRBV6-2/TRBV6-3	TRBJ1-5	-	-	TGTGCCAGCACCGCGGGACCGAACAATCAGCCCCAGCATTTT	CASTAGPNNQPQHF
TRBV29-1	TRBJ1-1	many	-	TGCAGCGTTGTTAGGGGGGGACTTGCTAAGAACACTGAAGCTTTCTTT	CSVVRGGLAKNTEAFF
TRBV6-5	TRBJ2-5	-	TRBD2	TGTGCCAGCAGTCTACTAGCGGGATATAGGGAGACCCAGTACTTC	CASSLLAGYRETQYF
TRBV6-2/TRBV6-3	TRBJ2-1	-	TRBD2	TGTGCCAGCAGTTACGCTAGCGGGTCTTACAATGAGCAGTTCTTC	CASSYASGSYNEQFF
TRBV20-1	TRBJ2-3	-	-	TGCAGTGTCCCGGATAGTGGTCGGAGCACAGATACGCAGTATTTT	CSVPDSGRSTDTQYF
TRBV6-2/TRBV6-3	TRBJ2-1	many	TRBD1	TGTGCCAGCAGGACCGACAGGGGGCTATGGTACAATGAGCAGTTCTTC	CASRTDRGLWYNEQFF
TRBV5-1	TRBJ1-2	-	TRBD1	TGCGCCAGCAGCGAAGGACCGGGACAGTCCTATGGCTACACCTTC	CASSEGPGQSYGYTF
TRBV27	TRBJ1-2	-	-	TGTGCCAGCAGTTCGGGACTCCTTGACTTTTATGGCTACACCTTC	CASSSGLLDFYGYTF
TRBV6-2/TRBV6-3	TRBJ2-5	-	-	TGTGCCAGCAGCGACTTACTAGCCTACCAAGAGACCCAGTACTTC	CASSDLLAYQETQYF
TRBV6-5	TRBJ2-1	-	TRBD1	TGTGCCAGCAGTTACACGGGGACAGGGGTATACAATGAGCAGTTCTTC	CASSYTGTGVYNEQFF
TRBV20-1	TRBJ1-2	many	-	TGCAGTGCCACGGTCCGGATCTATGGCTACACCTTC	CSATVRIYGYTF
TRBV28	TRBJ2-5	-	-	TGTGCCAGCAGTTTATACCGGGGGCGAGGCATCCAAGAGACCCAGTACTTC	CASSLYRGRGIQETQYF
TRBV11-2	TRBJ2-1	many	TRBD1	TGTGCCAGCAGCGGGACAGGGCTCAATGAGCAGTTCTTC	CASSGTGLNEQFF